This TCR beta chain was captured in a study of blood T cells in healthy people across ages (dated by TCRdb to 2015 to 2017). About the full investigation: In model experiments, roughly one uniquely barcoded TCR beta cDNA molecule per two T cells was captured by template switching. Four age groups were formed from the donors: young (average approximately 15 years), middle-aged (around 39), aged (62) and long-lived (more than 75). The study analyzed two additional independent replicas of 1 million unique cDNA reads from the same blood draw for two donors, one aged 18 to 29 and one aged 80 or older. To track age-related changes in TCR beta repertoire diversity, the study relied on deep sequencing normalized with unique cDNA molecular identifiers. What the work shows at the level of the full study, not this receptor alone: Compared with the aged group, more naive CD4+ T cells, fewer expanded clones and increased TCR diversity were shown by the long-lived group, suggesting age selection. Bulk unsorted PBMC profiling prevented conclusive comparison of naive and antigen-experienced compartments. Estimates of total diversity based on one million sequenced T cells were considered lower bounds and underestimates. There was a strong correlation between observed TCR beta diversity and the percentage of naive T cells measured by flow cytometry. Observed TCR beta diversity per million T cells fell roughly linearly with age, and a significant reduction was already apparent by age roughly 40. The CMV infection status of donors was not known, potentially confounding age-related changes in expanded clonotypes.

Library preparation employed 5' RACE. Sequencing relied on an Illumina HiSeq 2500. A second PCR of about 6 to 11 cycles was performed with a sample-barcoded 5' primer and a J-beta primer mix. A template-switch 5' adaptor carrying 12 random nucleotides introduced a unique molecular identifier onto each TCR beta cDNA molecule. Each sample yielded at least 3 million CDR3-containing paired-end reads. First-strand cDNA synthesis was performed from all RNA using the Mint cDNA synthesis kit, with priming by a TRBC-specific oligonucleotide. Following uracil-DNA glycosylase treatment, a first 18-cycle PCR with universal primers M1SS and BC2_uni_R was performed on all cDNA. Concerning the study's data processing: For normalization, 1 million high-quality reads, each with a distinct molecular identifier, were randomly selected from each sample. Instead of being binned into consensus sequences, reads that shared molecular identifiers were thrown out. CDR3 identification, clonotype clustering and error correction used MiTCR with a Q25 quality threshold and the strictest error-elimination algorithm. A nonparametric unseen species model using Euler transformation provided a lower-bound estimate of total TCR beta diversity. TCRdb applied fastp at Q25 and MiXCR to the public reads, then kept only in-frame beta chains. When rows share a CDR3 protein, they turn into one entry using the most common DNA and genes. The V and J calls shown here were made by TCRdb, not taken from the authors' results. The sample has some 800,000 distinct CDR3 sequences on record, approximately 25% of them singletons. Of the sample, approximately 4% falls within the top ten clones.

The CDR3 runs 11 amino acids, cysteine and phenylalanine included. The read is trimmed to its CDR3 DNA, 33 bases read in frame from base 1. Ends trimmed: V by 5 bases, J by 15 bases; bases unmatched to a gene: 7. This clonotype occurred a few times. Its antigen is unknown. No much larger clone exists at a distance of one base, and base qualities are not known. Donors were under 40 systemically healthy Caucasian individuals from Russia aged roughly 6 to 95 years. Around 9.7 milliliters of peripheral blood were collected from each donor into EDTA-treated Vacutainer tubes. Ficoll-Paque density-gradient centrifugation was used to isolate PBMCs, with at least 7 million obtained per sample. Total RNA, at least 6 micrograms per sample, was extracted from PBMCs with Trizol reagent. For every donor, an aliquot of PBMCs went through flow cytometry to measure the percentages of naive CD45RAhigh/CD27high T cells.

These data also featured in a second study, about T cells of mothers and their children. Reported in the second study: Nine systemically healthy Caucasian individuals, comprising three mothers and their six children, were included as donors. cDNA synthesis used all of the extracted RNA, with around 1.5 ug of RNA in each 15 ul reaction. Sample barcodes and 2-4 random nucleotides were added via the M1S primer in the second PCR. Over 8 million TCR beta CDR3 reads were obtained for each mother, and 2.7 million or so reads were obtained for each child. In both related and unrelated pairs, thymic selection shapes the output of TCR recombination in a similar way, with inherited differences having only a minor effect. Normalized repertoire overlap was always slightly but never significantly higher in related than unrelated mother-child pairs. No persistent microchimeric T cell clones were found, with a detection sensitivity of 85 to 100 clones per million clonotypes. To look for features that set related mother-child pairs apart from unrelated individuals, the researchers ran deep NGS to compare the TCR beta repertoires of mothers and children. On average, the children were roughly 11 +/- 4 years old, while the mothers were around 40 +/- 4 years old. After adapters were ligated using NEBNext reagents, the libraries underwent 100+100 nt paired-end sequencing on an Illumina HiSeq 2000. Mother and child libraries were prepared a month apart and sequenced in separate runs to prevent cross-contamination. Each donor had between roughly 450,000 and 2,300,000 distinct TCR beta clonotypes identified. Naive TCR beta clonotypes were estimated from low-frequency clonotypes matched to each donor's FACS-determined naive share, without sorting.

The chain is assembled from TRBV12-3 or TRBV12-4 and TRBJ1-5; TRBD1 fits 7 bases in the junction. The receptor was isolated from a boy aged 5 to 17 in good health. The sample taken for sequencing was blood. For the CDR3, the sequence is CASSPGGSMHF. In nucleotide form, the sequence is TGTGCCAGCAGTCCAGGGGGATCGATGCATTTT.